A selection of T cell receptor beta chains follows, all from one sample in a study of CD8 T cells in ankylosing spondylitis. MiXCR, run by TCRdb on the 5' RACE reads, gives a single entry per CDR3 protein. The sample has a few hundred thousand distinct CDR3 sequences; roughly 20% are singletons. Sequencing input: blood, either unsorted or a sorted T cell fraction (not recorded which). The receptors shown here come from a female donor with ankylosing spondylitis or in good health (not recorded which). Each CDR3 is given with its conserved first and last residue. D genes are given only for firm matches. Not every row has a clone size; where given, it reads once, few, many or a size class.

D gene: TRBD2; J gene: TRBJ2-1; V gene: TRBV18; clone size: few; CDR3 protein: CASSSAGGFSPYNEQFF; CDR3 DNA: TGTGCCAGCTCTTCAGCGGGAGGGTTTAGTCCCTACAATGAGCAGTTCTTC
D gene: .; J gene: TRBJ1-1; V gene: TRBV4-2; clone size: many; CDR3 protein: CASSQGQFSTEAFF; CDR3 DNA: TGTGCCAGCAGCCAAGGGCAGTTCAGCACTGAAGCTTTCTTT
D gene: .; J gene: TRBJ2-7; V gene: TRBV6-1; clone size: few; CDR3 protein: CASRLESDSSYEQYF; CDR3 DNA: TGTGCCAGCAGACTGGAGAGTGACAGCTCCTACGAGCAGTACTTC
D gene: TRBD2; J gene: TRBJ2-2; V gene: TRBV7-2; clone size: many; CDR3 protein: CASSWLAGESGELFF; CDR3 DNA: TGTGCCAGCAGTTGGCTAGCGGGAGAGTCCGGGGAGCTGTTTTTT
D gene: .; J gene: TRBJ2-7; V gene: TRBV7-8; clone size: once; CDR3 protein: CASSLAAAPSYEQYF; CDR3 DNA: TGTGCCAGCAGCTTAGCGGCGGCGCCCTCCTACGAGCAGTACTTC
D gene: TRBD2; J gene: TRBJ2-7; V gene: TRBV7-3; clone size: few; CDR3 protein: CASSLGTTGGEQYF; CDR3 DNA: TGTGCCAGCAGCTTAGGGACTACCGGGGGCGAGCAGTACTTC
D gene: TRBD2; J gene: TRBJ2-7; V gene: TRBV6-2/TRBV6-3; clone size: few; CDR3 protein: CASSYSAGAVSYEQYF; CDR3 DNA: TGTGCCAGCAGTTACTCGGCGGGAGCGGTTTCCTACGAGCAGTACTTC
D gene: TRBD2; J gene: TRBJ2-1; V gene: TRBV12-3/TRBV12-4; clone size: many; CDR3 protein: CASSRTSGRDEQFF; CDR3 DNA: TGTGCCAGCAGTCGGACTAGCGGGAGGGATGAGCAGTTCTTC
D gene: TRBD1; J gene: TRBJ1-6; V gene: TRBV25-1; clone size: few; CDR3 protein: CASSHHLDRPNSPLHF; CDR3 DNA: TGTGCCAGCAGTCACCACTTGGACAGGCCGAATTCACCCCTCCACTTT
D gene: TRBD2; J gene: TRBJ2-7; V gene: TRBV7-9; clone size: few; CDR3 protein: CASSSLTGGPLNEQYF; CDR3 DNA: TGTGCCAGCAGCTCCCTGACGGGAGGGCCTCTAAACGAGCAGTACTTC
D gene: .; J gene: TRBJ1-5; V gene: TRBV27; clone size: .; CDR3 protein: CASTEGRDPRGQPQHF; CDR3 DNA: TGTGCCAGCACCGAGGGTAGGGACCCGAGGGGTCAGCCCCAGCATTTT
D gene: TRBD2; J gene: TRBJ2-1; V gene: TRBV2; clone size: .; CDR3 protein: CASSDDGTSMDNEQFF; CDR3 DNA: TGTGCCAGCAGTGACGATGGGACTAGCATGGACAATGAGCAGTTCTTC
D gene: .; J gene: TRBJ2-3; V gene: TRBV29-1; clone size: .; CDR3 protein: CSVDGRGTDTQYF; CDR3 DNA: TGCAGCGTTGACGGGAGAGGCACAGATACGCAGTATTTT
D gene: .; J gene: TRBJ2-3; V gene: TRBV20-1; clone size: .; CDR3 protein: CSARLPGGYSTDTQYF; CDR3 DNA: TGCAGTGCTAGACTCCCCGGGGGCTACAGCACAGATACGCAGTATTTT
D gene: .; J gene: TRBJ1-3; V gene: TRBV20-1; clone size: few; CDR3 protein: CSASGVNTIYF; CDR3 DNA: TGCAGTGCCTCGGGGGTAAACACCATATATTTT
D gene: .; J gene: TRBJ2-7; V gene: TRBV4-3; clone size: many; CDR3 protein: CASSPGDDSTYEQYF; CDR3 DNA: TGCGCCAGCAGCCCTGGGGATGATTCAACCTACGAGCAGTACTTC
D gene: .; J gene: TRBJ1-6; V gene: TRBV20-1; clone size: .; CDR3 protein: CSARVRDSYNSPLHF; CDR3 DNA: TGCAGTGCTAGAGTACGGGACTCCTATAATTCACCCCTCCACTTT
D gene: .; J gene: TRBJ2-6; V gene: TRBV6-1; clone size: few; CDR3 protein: CASRSTGSNSGANVLTF; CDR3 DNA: TGTGCCAGCAGATCGACAGGTTCGAACTCTGGGGCCAACGTCCTGACTTTC
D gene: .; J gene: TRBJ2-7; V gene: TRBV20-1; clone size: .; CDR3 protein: CSARDPGHQSGEQYF; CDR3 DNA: TGCAGTGCTAGGGATCCGGGACACCAATCGGGGGAGCAGTACTTC
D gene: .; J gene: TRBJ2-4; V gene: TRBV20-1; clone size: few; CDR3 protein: CSARDPRGAKNIQYF; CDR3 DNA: TGCAGTGCTAGAGATCCCCGAGGGGCCAAAAACATTCAGTACTTC
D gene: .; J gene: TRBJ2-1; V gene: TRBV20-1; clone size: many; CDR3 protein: CSAVSRTVNNEQFF; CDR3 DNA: TGCAGTGCCGTATCAAGGACAGTGAACAATGAGCAGTTCTTC
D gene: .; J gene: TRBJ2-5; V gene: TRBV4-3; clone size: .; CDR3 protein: CASSQEGLPQETQYF; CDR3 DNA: TGCGCCAGCAGCCAAGAAGGACTACCCCAAGAGACCCAGTACTTC
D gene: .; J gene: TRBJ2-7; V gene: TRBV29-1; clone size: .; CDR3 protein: CSVEDQRRGPYEQYF; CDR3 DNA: TGCAGCGTTGAAGACCAGAGGCGCGGCCCTTACGAGCAGTACTTC
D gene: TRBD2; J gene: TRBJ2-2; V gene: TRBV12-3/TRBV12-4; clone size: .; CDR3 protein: CASNLAGTPGELFF; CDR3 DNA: TGTGCCAGCAACCTAGCGGGAACTCCCGGGGAGCTGTTTTTT
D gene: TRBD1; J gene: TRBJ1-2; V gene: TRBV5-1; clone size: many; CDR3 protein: CASSPARGRIGYTF; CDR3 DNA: TGCGCCAGCAGCCCAGCTAGGGGGCGTATTGGCTACACCTTC
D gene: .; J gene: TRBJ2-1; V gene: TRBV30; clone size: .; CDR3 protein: CAWSGGVPYNEQFF; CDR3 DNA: TGTGCCTGGAGTGGGGGAGTACCTTACAATGAGCAGTTCTTC
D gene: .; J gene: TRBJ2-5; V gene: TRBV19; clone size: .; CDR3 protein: CASSIQQETQYF; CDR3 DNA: TGTGCCAGTAGTATCCAACAAGAGACCCAGTACTTC
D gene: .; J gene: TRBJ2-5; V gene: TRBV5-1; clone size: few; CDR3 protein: CASSPDTPRETQYF; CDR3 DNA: TGCGCCAGCAGCCCGGACACTCCGAGGGAGACCCAGTACTTC
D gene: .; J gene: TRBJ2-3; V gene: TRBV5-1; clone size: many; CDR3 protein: CASSLMGVGGTDTQYF; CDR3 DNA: TGCGCCAGCAGTCTAATGGGCGTTGGGGGCACAGATACGCAGTATTTT
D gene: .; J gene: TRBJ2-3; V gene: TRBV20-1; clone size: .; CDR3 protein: CSAYDVPDTQYF; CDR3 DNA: TGCAGTGCTTACGATGTCCCAGATACGCAGTATTTT
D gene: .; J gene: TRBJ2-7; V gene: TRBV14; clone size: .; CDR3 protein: CASSQAGSGREQYF; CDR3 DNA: TGTGCCAGCAGCCAAGCGGGTAGCGGCCGCGAGCAGTACTTC
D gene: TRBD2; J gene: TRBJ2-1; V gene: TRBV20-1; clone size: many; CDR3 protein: CSARVPGLAYNEQFF; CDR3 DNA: TGCAGTGCTAGAGTCCCGGGACTAGCCTACAATGAGCAGTTCTTC
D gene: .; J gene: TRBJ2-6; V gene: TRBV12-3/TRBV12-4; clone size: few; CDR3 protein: CASSPGRVLTF; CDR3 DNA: TGTGCCAGCAGCCCCGGTCGCGTCCTGACTTTC
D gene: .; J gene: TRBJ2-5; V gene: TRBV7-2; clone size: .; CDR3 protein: CASSLIPATGETQYF; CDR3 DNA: TGTGCCAGCAGCTTAATCCCAGCAACGGGGGAGACCCAGTACTTC
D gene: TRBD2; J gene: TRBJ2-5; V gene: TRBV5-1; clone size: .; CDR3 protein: CASSLRLAEETQYF; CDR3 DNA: TGCGCCAGCAGCTTGAGACTAGCGGAAGAGACCCAGTACTTC
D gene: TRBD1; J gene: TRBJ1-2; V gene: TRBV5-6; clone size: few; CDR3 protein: CASSLQGRLDGYTF; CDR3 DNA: TGTGCCAGCAGTCTACAGGGGCGGCTTGATGGCTACACCTTC
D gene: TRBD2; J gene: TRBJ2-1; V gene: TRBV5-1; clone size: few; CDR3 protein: CASSLEGWREGEQFF; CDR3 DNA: TGCGCCAGCAGCTTGGAAGGGTGGCGGGAGGGGGAGCAGTTCTTC
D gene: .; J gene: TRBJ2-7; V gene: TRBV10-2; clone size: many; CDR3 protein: CASSGSGTGYEQYF; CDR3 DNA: TGCGCCAGCAGTGGAAGCGGAACTGGCTACGAGCAGTACTTC
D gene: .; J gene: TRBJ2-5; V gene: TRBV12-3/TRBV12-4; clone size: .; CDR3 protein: CASSPPGSLKTQYF; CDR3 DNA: TGTGCCAGCAGCCCCCCCGGGAGTTTGAAGACCCAGTACTTC
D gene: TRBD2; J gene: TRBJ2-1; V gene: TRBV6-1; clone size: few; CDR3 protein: CASRPSGRRGSYNEQFF; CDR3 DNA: TGTGCCAGCCGCCCTAGCGGGAGGAGGGGGTCCTACAATGAGCAGTTCTTC
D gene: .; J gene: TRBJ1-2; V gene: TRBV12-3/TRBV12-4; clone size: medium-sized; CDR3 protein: CASSLGPSFYGYTF; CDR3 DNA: TGTGCCAGCAGTTTGGGACCGAGTTTCTATGGCTACACCTTC
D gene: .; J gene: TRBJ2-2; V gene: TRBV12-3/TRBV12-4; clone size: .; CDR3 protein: CASRPKRGWNTGELFF; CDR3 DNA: TGTGCCAGCAGGCCTAAGAGGGGTTGGAACACCGGGGAGCTGTTTTTT
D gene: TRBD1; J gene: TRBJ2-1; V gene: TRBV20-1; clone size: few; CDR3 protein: CSARWDRGPYNEQFF; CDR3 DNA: TGCAGTGCTAGATGGGACAGGGGACCCTACAATGAGCAGTTCTTC
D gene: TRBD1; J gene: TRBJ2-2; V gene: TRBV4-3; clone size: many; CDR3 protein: CASSQTGSARTGELFF; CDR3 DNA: TGCGCCAGCAGCCAGACAGGGTCCGCCCGAACCGGGGAGCTGTTTTTT
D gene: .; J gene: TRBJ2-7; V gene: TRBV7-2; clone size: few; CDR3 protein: CASSSSKNEQYF; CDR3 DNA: TGTGCCAGCAGCTCCTCTAAGAACGAGCAGTACTTC
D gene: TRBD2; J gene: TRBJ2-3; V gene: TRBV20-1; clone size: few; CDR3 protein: CSARGEPPGLAGITDTQYF; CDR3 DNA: TGCAGTGCTAGAGGCGAACCCCCGGGACTAGCGGGAATCACAGATACGCAGTATTTT
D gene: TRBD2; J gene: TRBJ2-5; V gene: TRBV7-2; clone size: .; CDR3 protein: CASSNSGRASETQYF; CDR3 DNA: TGTGCCAGCAGCAATAGCGGGAGGGCGTCAGAGACCCAGTACTTC
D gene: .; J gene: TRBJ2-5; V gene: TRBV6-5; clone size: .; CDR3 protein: CATADAASQYF; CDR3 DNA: TGTGCCACGGCTGATGCGGCGTCCCAGTACTTC
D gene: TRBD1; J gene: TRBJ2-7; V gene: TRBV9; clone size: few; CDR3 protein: CASSSEGTGDPYEQYF; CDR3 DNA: TGTGCCAGCAGCTCTGAGGGGACAGGGGACCCCTACGAGCAGTACTTC
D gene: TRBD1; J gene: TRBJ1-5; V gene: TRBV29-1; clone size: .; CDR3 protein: CSVEAPHRGQPQHF; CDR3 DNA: TGCAGCGTTGAAGCTCCACACAGGGGTCAGCCCCAGCATTTT
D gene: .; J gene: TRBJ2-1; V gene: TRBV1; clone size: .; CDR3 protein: CTSSPCRELEGEQFF; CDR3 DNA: TGCACCAGCAGCCCCTGTCGGGAATTAGAGGGTGAGCAGTTCTTC
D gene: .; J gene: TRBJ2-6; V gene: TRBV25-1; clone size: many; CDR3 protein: CASSDAGSGANVLTF; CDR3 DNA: TGTGCCAGCAGTGACGCAGGGTCTGGGGCCAACGTCCTGACTTTC
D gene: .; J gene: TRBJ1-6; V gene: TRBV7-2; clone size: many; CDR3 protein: CASSLAGSPLHF; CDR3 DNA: TGTGCCAGCAGCTTAGCCGGGTCACCCCTCCACTTT
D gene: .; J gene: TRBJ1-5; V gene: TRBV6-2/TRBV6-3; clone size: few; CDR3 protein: CASRRVGGNQPQHF; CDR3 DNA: TGTGCCAGCCGTAGGGTCGGGGGCAATCAGCCCCAGCATTTT